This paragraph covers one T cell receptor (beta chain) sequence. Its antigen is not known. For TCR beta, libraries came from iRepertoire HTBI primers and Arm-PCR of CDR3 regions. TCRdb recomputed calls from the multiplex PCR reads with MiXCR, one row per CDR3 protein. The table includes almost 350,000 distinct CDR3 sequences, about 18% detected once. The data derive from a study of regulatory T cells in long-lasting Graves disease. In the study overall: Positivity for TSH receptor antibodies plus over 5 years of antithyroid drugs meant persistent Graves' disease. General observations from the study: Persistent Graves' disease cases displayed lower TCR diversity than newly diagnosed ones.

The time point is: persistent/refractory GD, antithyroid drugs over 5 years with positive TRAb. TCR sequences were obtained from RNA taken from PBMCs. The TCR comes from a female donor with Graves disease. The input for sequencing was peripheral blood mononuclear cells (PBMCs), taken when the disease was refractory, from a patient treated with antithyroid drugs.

CDR3 region: CASSLLGGEAFF. The CDR3 DNA follows: TGTGCCAGCAGTTTACTGGGGGGTGAAGCTTTCTTT. The J gene is TRBJ1-1, the V gene TRBV27, with D possibly matching TRBD1 (5 bases). V was clipped by 2 bases and J by 7 bases, with 8 bases between them. The germline V gene has CDR1 MNHEY and CDR2 SMNVEV (reference sequence). The CDR3 is made up of 12 amino acids.